Shown below are 8 T cell receptor beta chains from a single sample sequenced in a study of T cells after yellow fever vaccination. TCRdb redid the calling of the 5' RACE reads with MiXCR, one entry per CDR3 protein. The table includes 280,000 or so distinct CDR3 sequences, approximately 10% detected once. Sequencing was performed on CD4+ T cells sorted from PBMCs, taken 5 days after the yellow fever booster vaccination. These receptor sequences come from a man between 18 and 35 years old who received the YFV17D yellow fever vaccine.

A note on this clonotype: A much larger clone differs by one base, so this may be a read error. The chain employs TRBV20-1 and TRBJ2-7; 9 nucleotides agree with TRBD2. Germline CDR1 is DFQATT and CDR2 is SNEGSKA (reference sequence). The CDR3 spans 14 residues. The CDR3 sequence is CIATLTSGSYEQYF. Here the CDR3 DNA reads TGCATTGCTACGCTGACTAGCGGCTCCTACGAGCAGTACTTC.

This clonotype was counted between two and nine times. The chain is built from TRBV20-1 and TRBJ2-7; 8 nucleotides align to TRBD2. J lost 3 bases, V lost 6 bases, and 4 bases had no gene match. Germline V CDR1 and CDR2: DFQATT, SNEGSKA (reference sequence). This CDR3 contains 12 residues. The CDR3 coding sequence is TGCAGTGCCCGGGGGGGACGCTACGAGCAGTACTTC. Protein product: CSARGGRYEQYF.

The chain couples TRBV5-1 to TRBJ1-1; TRBD1 matches 11 bases. CDR1 and CDR2 from the germline V gene are SGHRS and YFSETQ. There are 13 residues in the CDR3. J gave up 11 bases and V 4 bases, and 7 bases lay outside the gene matches. The CDR3 DNA sequence: TGCGCCAGCAGCCTCCCGGACAGGGGGCATGCTTTCTTT. Amino acid sequence: CASSLPDRGHAFF. Combining the CDR3 with reference TRBV5-1 and TRBJ1-1 gives the whole variable domain KAGVTQTPRYLIKTRGQQVTLSCSPISGHRSVSWYQQTPGQGLQFLFEYFSETQRNKGNFPGRFSGRQFSNSRSEMNVSTLELGDSALYLCASSLPDRGHAFFGQGTRLTVV.

This clonotype was seen more than once but under ten times. The chain carries TRBV20-1 and TRBJ2-2, with TRBD2 matching over 12 bases. This CDR3 spans 16 amino acids. The germline V gene encodes CDR1 DFQATT and CDR2 SNEGSKA (reference sequence). The junction had 9 bases not matched to a gene; V was cut back by 6 bases and J by 4 bases. The CDR3 region has the DNA TGCAGTGCCTTGACTAGCGGGGGCCGGGGCACCGGGGAGCTGTTTTTT. Translating gives CSALTSGGRGTGELFF.

In this sample, this clonotype turned up a few times. The chain joins TRBV5-1 to TRBJ1-5, with 9 bases matching TRBD1. The germline gives CDR1 SGHRS, CDR2 YFSETQ. The ends lost 0 bases at V and 3 bases at J; junction bases unmatched: 4. CDR3 length: 16 amino acids. The CDR3 DNA reads as TGCGCCAGCAGCTTGGTGGACAGGGGACCCAATCAGCCCCAGCATTTT. Amino acid sequence: CASSLVDRGPNQPQHF.

There are a few counts of this clonotype. The chain recombines TRBV2 with TRBJ2-5; 9 bases line up with TRBD1. Germline V lookup: CDR1 SNHLY, CDR2 FYNNEI. The CDR3 has 14 amino acids. J lost 3 bases, V lost 7 bases, and 6 bases had no gene match. The CDR3 sequence is CASNRDRVEETQYF. The CDR3 DNA follows: TGTGCCAGCAACCGGGACAGGGTGGAAGAGACCCAGTACTTC.

This clonotype was observed a few times. This CDR3 reads CASGQVYGYTF. In DNA, the CDR3 is TGTGCCAGCGGGCAAGTCTATGGCTACACCTTC. The rearrangement joins TRBV2 to TRBJ1-2; D call uncertain. V gave up 8 bases and J gave up 4 bases, with 8 bases separating them. There are 11 residues in the CDR3. CDR1 and CDR2 (germline): SNHLY, FYNNEI. Filled out from reference TRBV2 and TRBJ1-2, the complete variable domain reads EPEVTQTPSHQVTQMGQEVILRCVPISNHLYFYWYRQILGQKVEFLVSFYNNEISEKSEIFDDQFSVERPDGSNFTLKIRSTKLEDSAMYFCASGQVYGYTFGSGTRLTVV.

This clonotype was counted many times. The rearrangement uses TRBV5-1 and TRBJ1-3; D is unresolved. Germline CDR1 and CDR2: SGHRS and YFSETQ. The V and J ends lost 0 bases and 0 bases respectively, with 7 bases between them. This CDR3 comprises 15 residues. As DNA, the CDR3 is TGCGCCAGCAGCTTGGGGGTCCTCTCTGGAAACACCATATATTTT. Translated, it gives CASSLGVLSGNTIYF.